Sequencing of this TCR beta chain was carried out in a study of a mutant IDH1 vaccine in newly diagnosed glioma (dated by TCRdb to 2020 to 2023). Study-level background: Patients received eight vaccinations in weeks 1, 3, 5, 7, 11, 15, 19 and 23, corresponding to visits V03 through V10. Vaccination was initiated 4-6 weeks after radiotherapy alone, or concurrently with temozolomide cycles in the chemotherapy-containing groups. The roughly 33 treated patients were about 60% male and roughly 40% female, with a mean age of approximately 40 years. Prior to enrollment, standard therapy consisting of radiotherapy alone, temozolomide alone, or radiochemotherapy with temozolomide had been administered to patients, with the combination being received by most patients. Peripheral blood samples were drawn at six visits, namely V03 (baseline), V05, V07, V10, V12 and V13. For exploratory analyses, 25 to 30 treated patients had longitudinal TCRB deep sequencing done wherever samples were available. Broad study findings and their caveats: Pseudoprogression appeared unrelated to alterations in the top peripheral T cell clonotypes detected by TCRB sequencing. The authors noted that analyses of patient blood samples could not be reproduced because of sample limitations. PBMC samples for TCRB deep sequencing were selected based on availability. Vaccine-induced immune responses across multiple MHC alleles were detected in approximately 93% of patients.

Library preparation employed the immunoSEQ multiplex PCR assay. Rearranged TCR beta chain sequences were amplified with the hsTCRB Kit following the manufacturer's protocol. TCRB libraries were sequenced on an Illumina MiSeq. Per the source publication's procedure: Demultiplexing, trimming and gene mapping were performed with the kit vendor's proprietary platform. The table was pulled from immuneACCESS by TCRdb, which kept in-frame rearrangements only. Such tables lose some clones; where checked, under half of the loss comes from unresolved V genes, and the rest has no known cause. V and J calls and clone size are as listed in that table; D and trimming were resolved from the DNA. The sample table holds approximately 60,000 clones, of which roughly 85% were seen once. Approximately 3.8% of the sample is held by the ten biggest clonotypes. Taken with the paper, the label for time point translates to: week 23, last vaccination. Every vaccine dose consisted of 300 ug of a 20-mer mutant IDH1 peptide in Montanide, administered subcutaneously together with topical imiquimod. Newly diagnosed WHO grade 3 or 4 IDH1-mutant astrocytomas showing loss of nuclear ATRX were present in the donors. The samples were drawn from NOA16, a multicentre, single-arm, open-label phase I trial in Germany that tested a mutant IDH1 peptide vaccine in humans for the first time. Genomic DNA for TCRB sequencing was extracted from EDTA blood using the DNeasy Blood and Tissue Kit.

Of note for this clone: Its specific antigen is unknown. It has no much larger one-base neighbor in the sample; base qualities were not kept.

CDR1 and CDR2, per the germline V gene, are WSHSY and SAAADI. Its CDR3 holds 17 amino acids, cysteine through phenylalanine. The read is trimmed to its CDR3 DNA, 51 bases read in frame from base 1. Unmatched junction bases come to 5, with V trimmed by 2 bases and J by 4 bases. The sequencing here drew on PBMCs, taken from a glioma patient whose treatment included an IDH1 peptide vaccine. Recombination linked TRBV10-2 to TRBJ2-5; 15 central bases correspond to TRBD2. The sequence was obtained from a man younger than 45 with glioma. CDR3 reads: CASSEPGLAGGRETQYF. The DNA is as follows: TGCGCCAGCAGTGAGCCCGGACTAGCGGGGGGGCGAGAGACCCAGTACTTC.